These 16 T cell receptor beta chains share one sample of origin, sequenced in a study of blood T cell repertoires in COVID-19. The table came from immunoSEQ multiplex PCR; TCRdb's copy has only in-frame clones and leaves some out. The sample has 150,000 or so clones, roughly 78% seen once; the top ten hold over 12%. The sequencing input was peripheral blood. The receptors originated from a human donor with acute or convalescent COVID-19. The donor label of this sample is uncertain.

The chain employs TRBV7-2 and TRBJ1-4, with 8 nucleotides matching TRBD1. The CDR3 has 16 amino acids. The junction had 5 bases not matched to a gene; V was cut back by 3 bases and J by 2 bases. Germline CDR1 and CDR2: SGHTA and FQGNSA. CDR3 nucleotides: TGTGCCAGCAGCTTCGGACAGGGTACGACTAATGAAAAACTGTTTTTT. Amino acid sequence: CASSFGQGTTNEKLFF.

The chain recombines TRBV6-5 with TRBJ2-5, with D possibly matching TRBD2 (6 bases). Germline lookup yields CDR1 MNHEY and CDR2 SVGAGI. Deletions cut 2 bases from V and 2 bases from J, with 12 bases between. The CDR3 length is 15 residues. The CDR3 loop is CASSYRGRGQETQYF. The CDR3 coding sequence is TGTGCCAGCAGTTACAGGGGACGGGGGCAAGAGACCCAGTACTTC.

The chain combines TRBV7-2 with TRBJ1-6; a possible D gene is TRBD1 (5 bases). CDR1 is SGHTA, CDR2 FQGNSA, per germline. CDR3 length: 15 amino acids. The ends were cut back, 3 bases at V and 7 bases at J, with 13 bases in the middle. The CDR3 region has the DNA TGTGCCAGCAGCTTTTATATGGGGGGGAATTCACCCCTCCACTTT. This gives the protein CASSFYMGGNSPLHF.

The V call is TRBV5-1, the J call TRBJ2-2; 9 bases align to TRBD1. The junction had 3 bases not matched to a gene; V was cut back by 6 bases and J by 3 bases. CDR3 length: 14 amino acids. The germline V gene encodes CDR1 SGHRS and CDR2 YFSETQ. The DNA for the CDR3 is TGCGCCAGCAAACAGGGGGCTTACACCGGGGAGCTGTTTTTT. It specifies CASKQGAYTGELFF.

V gene TRBV7-9 combines with J gene TRBJ1-4; D might be TRBD1 (5 bases). V shed 6 bases and J shed 0 bases, with 8 bases lying between them. CDR1 is SEHNR and CDR2 is FQNEAQ in the germline V gene (reference sequence). CDR3 length: 14 amino acids. In DNA form, the CDR3 reads TGTGCCAGCAGGGCGACAGCAACTAATGAAAAACTGTTTTTT. Translated, it gives CASRATATNEKLFF.

The chain carries TRBV3-1 (or the pseudogene TRBV3-2) and TRBJ1-5; perhaps TRBD1 as D (5 bases). The germline V gene encodes CDR1 LGHDT and CDR2 YNNKEL (reference sequence). This CDR3 contains 13 residues. Trimming stripped 2 bases from V and 4 bases from J, with 6 bases between. CDR3 amino acids: CASSQRGNQPQHF. The DNA of the CDR3 is TGTGCCAGCAGCCAAAGGGGAAATCAGCCCCAGCATTTT.

The genes are TRBV7-2 and TRBJ1-6; no reliable D call. Germline values: CDR1 SGHTA, CDR2 FQGNSA. Trimming shortened V by 0 bases and J by 9 bases, and 21 bases separated the two germline ends. The CDR3 consists of 18 residues. This CDR3 is CASSLASSGQRKSSPLHF. Written as DNA, the CDR3 is TGTGCCAGCAGCTTAGCGAGTTCTGGGCAGAGAAAGAGTTCACCCCTCCACTTT.

The rearrangement uses TRBV5-4 and TRBJ1-1; D gene uncertain. Trimming shortened V by 2 bases and J by 1 base, and 12 bases separated the two germline ends. This CDR3 spans 15 amino acids. Germline values: CDR1 SGHNT, CDR2 YYREEE (reference sequence). The CDR3 loop reads CASSFGSQRNTEAFF. The CDR3 DNA sequence: TGTGCCAGCAGCTTCGGGTCTCAAAGGAACACTGAAGCTTTCTTT.

The chain joins TRBV4-1 to TRBJ1-6; 7 nucleotides match TRBD1. This CDR3 is built from 15 residues. The V and J ends lost 5 bases and 9 bases, in that order; junction bases with no gene match: 10. Germline V lookup: CDR1 MGHRA, CDR2 YSYEKL. CDR3 in amino acids: CASSGREGGGSPLHF. CDR3 nucleotide sequence: TGCGCCAGCAGCGGCAGGGAAGGGGGCGGTTCACCCCTCCACTTT.

This clone was detected a few times. The V gene is TRBV9, the J gene TRBJ1-3; D is perhaps TRBD1 (5 bases). Per the germline V gene, CDR1 is SGDLS and CDR2 is YYNGEE. Trimming removed 4 bases at V and 2 bases at J, with 16 bases between. The CDR3 consists of 16 residues. The CDR3 DNA follows: TGTGCCAGCAGCCCAACGCCCGGGGGGACTGGAAACACCATATATTTT. Translated, it gives CASSPTPGGTGNTIYF. Combining the CDR3 with reference TRBV9 and TRBJ1-3 gives the whole variable domain DSGVTQTPKHLITATGQRVTLRCSPRSGDLSVYWYQQSLDQGLQFLIQYYNGEERAKGNILERFSAQQFPDLHSELNLSSLELGDSALYFCASSPTPGGTGNTIYFGEGSWLTVV.

V usage is TRBV9 and J usage is TRBJ1-1; the D gene is possibly TRBD1 (5 bases). Germline V gene data show CDR1 as SGDLS and CDR2 as YYNGEE. This CDR3 is built from 13 residues. Trimming shortened V by 2 bases and J by 4 bases, and 9 bases separated the two germline ends. The CDR3 coding sequence is TGTGCCAGCAGCGTGAGCGGGGGCACTGAAGCTTTCTTT. It encodes CASSVSGGTEAFF.

In its sample, this clone was seen a few times. This chain connects TRBV11-2 to TRBJ2-2; the D gene is possibly TRBD1 (7 bases). With 1 base removed from V and 5 bases from J, the gap between germline ends came to 11 bases. This CDR3 region has 15 residues. CDR1 and CDR2 (germline): SGHAT, FQNNGV. Here the CDR3 DNA reads TGTGCCAGCAGCTTAGTACAGGGGAGGACCGGGGAGCTGTTTTTT. Translating gives CASSLVQGRTGELFF.

The chain uses TRBV7-2 and TRBJ1-6; the D gene is possibly TRBD1 (6 bases). Germline V gene sequence: CDR1 SGHTA, CDR2 FQGNSA. The length of the CDR3 is 13 residues. The ends were cut back, 7 bases at V and 7 bases at J, with 11 bases in the middle. In nucleotides, the CDR3 is TGTGCCAGCAATTACGGACAGAATTCACCCCTCCACTTT. Protein sequence: CASNYGQNSPLHF.

The chain has TRBV30 and TRBJ2-1, with D possibly being TRBD2 (5 bases). CDR3 length: 14 residues. Trimming left V 0 bases short and J 6 bases short, with 12 bases between. Germline CDR1 and CDR2: GTSNPN and SVGIG (reference sequence). The DNA of the CDR3 is TGTGCCTGGAGTGTATTTAACGGGGTCAATGAGCAGTTCTTC. Translating gives CAWSVFNGVNEQFF. Combining the CDR3 with reference TRBV30 and TRBJ2-1 gives the whole variable domain SQTIHQWPATLVQPVGSPLSLECTVEGTSNPNLYWYRQAAGRGLQLLFYSVGIGQISSEVPQNLSASRPQDRQFILSSKKLLLSDSGFYLCAWSVFNGVNEQFFGPGTRLTVL.

The chain recombines TRBV15 with TRBJ1-2; D perhaps matches TRBD1 (6 bases). The CDR3 spans 15 residues. V gave up 6 bases and J gave up 2 bases, with 16 bases separating them. Germline CDR1 reads LNHNV; CDR2 reads YYDKDF (reference sequence). The CDR3 loop is CATSMPDRKNYGYTF. The CDR3 DNA sequence: TGTGCCACCAGTATGCCGGACAGAAAAAACTATGGCTACACCTTC.

This sequence joins TRBV29-1 and TRBJ2-5; 9 nucleotides align to TRBD2. The ends lost 7 bases at V and 3 bases at J; junction bases unmatched: 6. The length of the CDR3 is 13 residues. Germline V gene sequence: CDR1 SQVTM, CDR2 ANQGSEA. CDR3 sequence: CSANSGGEETQYF. The CDR3 region has the DNA TGCAGCGCCAATAGCGGGGGTGAAGAGACCCAGTACTTC.